This passage covers 5 T cell receptor beta chains from one sample sequenced in a study of control samples from healthy donors and cancer patients. TCRdb's copy holds only in-frame clones and misses some; the assay was immunoSEQ multiplex PCR. The sample comprises more than 85,000 clones, roughly 90% of which are singletons, and around 3.9% rests with the top ten. Sequenced: PBMCs. The receptors shown here come from a woman aged 55-75 years with lung cancer.

This clone was seen a handful of times. CDR3 DNA sequence: TGTGCCAGCAGCCCAGGGGGCGCAACCAAAAACATTCAGTACTTC. It codes for CASSPGGATKNIQYF. The chain combines TRBV5-4 with TRBJ2-4; TRBD1 matches at 8 bases. The CDR3 covers 15 residues. The germline CDR1 and CDR2 sequences are SGHNT and YYREEE (reference sequence). V lost 4 bases, J lost 2 bases, and 5 bases stayed unmatched.

This chain uses TRBV6-5 with TRBJ2-3, with 7 bases aligning to TRBD1. Trimming cost V 6 bases and J 5 bases; bases outside gene matches: 11. The CDR3 contains 15 residues. Germline V gene lookup returns CDR1 MNHEY and CDR2 SVGAGI. CDR3 coding DNA: TGTGCCAGCAGCCTTTTAACAGGGGTGGGAGATACGCAGTATTTT. Translation gives CASSLLTGVGDTQYF.

The chain recombines TRBV7-8 with TRBJ1-1, with a tentative D call TRBD1 (6 bases). The V end lost 5 bases, the J end lost 0 bases, and 22 bases lay between the germline ends. The germline V gene has CDR1 SGHVS and CDR2 FQNEAQ. The CDR3 covers 18 residues. This CDR3 reads CASSPPLRGVIVNTEAFF. CDR3 nucleotide sequence: TGTGCCAGCAGCCCACCTCTAAGGGGGGTAATAGTGAACACTGAAGCTTTCTTT.

The rearrangement joins TRBV18 to TRBJ2-5; D possibly corresponds to TRBD2 (6 bases). Germline V gives CDR1 KGHSH, CDR2 LQKENI. Trimming took off 4 bases at V and 2 bases at J, with 23 bases between the two ends. This CDR3 contains 18 residues. The CDR3 reads CASSLVDSSGTFQETQYF. CDR3 coding DNA: TGTGCCAGCTCACTTGTAGATAGTAGCGGTACATTTCAAGAGACCCAGTACTTC.

The chain joins TRBV19 to TRBJ1-5; D is unresolved. Per the germline V gene, CDR1 is LNHDA and CDR2 is SQIVND (reference sequence). The CDR3 has 12 amino acids. With 1 base removed from V and 3 bases from J, the gap between germline ends came to 1 base. CDR3 residues: CASSIVNQPQHF. CDR3 nucleotide sequence: TGTGCCAGTAGTATAGTCAATCAGCCCCAGCATTTT. Full variable domain (outside the CDR3, taken from reference TRBV19 and TRBJ1-5): DGGITQSPKYLFRKEGQNVTLSCEQNLNHDAMYWYRQDPGQGLRLIYYSQIVNDFQKGDIAEGYSVSREKKESFPLTVTSAQKNPTAFYLCASSIVNQPQHFGDGTRLSIL.